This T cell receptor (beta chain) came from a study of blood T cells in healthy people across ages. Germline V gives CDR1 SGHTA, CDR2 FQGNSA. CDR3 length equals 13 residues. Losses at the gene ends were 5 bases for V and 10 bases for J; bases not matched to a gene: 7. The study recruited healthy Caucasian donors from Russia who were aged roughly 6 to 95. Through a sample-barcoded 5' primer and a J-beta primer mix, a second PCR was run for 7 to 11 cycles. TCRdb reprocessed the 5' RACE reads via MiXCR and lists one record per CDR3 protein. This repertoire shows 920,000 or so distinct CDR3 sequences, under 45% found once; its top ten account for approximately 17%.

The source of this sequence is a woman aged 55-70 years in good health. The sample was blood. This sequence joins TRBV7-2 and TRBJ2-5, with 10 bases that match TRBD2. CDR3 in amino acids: CASSIPSGRHQYF. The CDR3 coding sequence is TGTGCCAGCAGCATACCTAGCGGGAGACACCAGTACTTC.